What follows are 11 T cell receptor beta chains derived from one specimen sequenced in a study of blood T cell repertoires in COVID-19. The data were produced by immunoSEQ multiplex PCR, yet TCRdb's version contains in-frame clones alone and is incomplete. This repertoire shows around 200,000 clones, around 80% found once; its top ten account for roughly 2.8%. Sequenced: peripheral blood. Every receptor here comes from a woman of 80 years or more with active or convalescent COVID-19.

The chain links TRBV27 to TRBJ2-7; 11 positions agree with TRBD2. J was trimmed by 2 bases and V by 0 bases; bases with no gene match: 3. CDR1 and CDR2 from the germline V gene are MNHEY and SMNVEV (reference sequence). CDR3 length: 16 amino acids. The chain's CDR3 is CASSLSRLAGTYEQYF. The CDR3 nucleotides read TGTGCCAGCAGTTTATCTCGACTAGCGGGGACCTACGAGCAGTACTTC.

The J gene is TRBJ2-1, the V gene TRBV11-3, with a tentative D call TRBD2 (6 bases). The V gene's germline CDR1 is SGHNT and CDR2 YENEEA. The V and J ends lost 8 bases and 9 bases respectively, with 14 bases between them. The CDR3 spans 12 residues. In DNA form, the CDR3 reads TGTGCCAGCCGGCGGGATGGCACTGAGCAGTTCTTC. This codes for CASRRDGTEQFF.

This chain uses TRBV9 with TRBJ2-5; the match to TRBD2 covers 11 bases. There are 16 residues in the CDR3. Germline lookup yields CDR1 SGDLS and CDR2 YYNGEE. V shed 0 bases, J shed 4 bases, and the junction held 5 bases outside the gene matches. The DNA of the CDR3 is TGTGCCAGCAGCGTAGATCCCGGGACTAGCGGAGAGACCCAGTACTTC. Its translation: CASSVDPGTSGETQYF.

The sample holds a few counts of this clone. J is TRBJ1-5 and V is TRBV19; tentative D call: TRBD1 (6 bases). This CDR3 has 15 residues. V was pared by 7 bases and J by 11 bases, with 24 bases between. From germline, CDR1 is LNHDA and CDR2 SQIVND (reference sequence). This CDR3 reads CASKGLQGSDSAQHF. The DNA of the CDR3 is TGTGCCAGTAAAGGTTTACAGGGCTCCGATTCGGCCCAGCATTTT.

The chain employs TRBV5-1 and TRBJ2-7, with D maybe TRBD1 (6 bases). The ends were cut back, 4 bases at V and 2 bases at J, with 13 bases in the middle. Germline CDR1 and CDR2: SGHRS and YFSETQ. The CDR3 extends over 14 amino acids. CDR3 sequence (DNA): TGCGCCAGCAGCCAAGGGTCAGGGGCCTACGAGCAGTACTTC. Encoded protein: CASSQGSGAYEQYF.

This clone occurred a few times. The CDR3 coding sequence is TGTGCCATCGAGACAGGGCATGGCTACACCTTC. Protein sequence: CAIETGHGYTF. The V and J genes are TRBV25-1 and TRBJ1-2, with 7 nucleotides matching TRBD1. This CDR3 is 11 amino acids long. Looked up from germline, CDR1 is MGHDK and CDR2 is SYGVNS. The V and J ends lost 10 bases and 6 bases, in that order; junction bases with no gene match: 5.

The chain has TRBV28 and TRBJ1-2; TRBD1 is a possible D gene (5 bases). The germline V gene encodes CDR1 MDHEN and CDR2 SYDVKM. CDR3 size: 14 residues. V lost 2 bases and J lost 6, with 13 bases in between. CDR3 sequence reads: CASSLPRALDGYTF. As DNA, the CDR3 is TGTGCCAGCAGTTTACCCAGGGCCCTGGATGGCTACACCTTC.

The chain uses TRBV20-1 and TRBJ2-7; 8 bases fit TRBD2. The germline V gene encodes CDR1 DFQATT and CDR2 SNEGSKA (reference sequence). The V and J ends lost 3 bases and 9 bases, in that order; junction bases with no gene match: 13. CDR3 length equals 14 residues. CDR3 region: CSASSGGGPVSQYF. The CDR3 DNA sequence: TGCAGTGCTAGTTCGGGCGGGGGGCCCGTTTCGCAGTACTTC.

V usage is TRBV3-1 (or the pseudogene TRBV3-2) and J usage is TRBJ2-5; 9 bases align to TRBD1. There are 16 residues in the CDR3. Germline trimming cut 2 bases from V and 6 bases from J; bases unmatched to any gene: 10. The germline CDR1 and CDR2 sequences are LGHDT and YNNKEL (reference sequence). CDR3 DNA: TGTGCCAGCAGCCAAACCCCGGGACAGGGAGGGAAGACCCAGTACTTC. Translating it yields CASSQTPGQGGKTQYF.

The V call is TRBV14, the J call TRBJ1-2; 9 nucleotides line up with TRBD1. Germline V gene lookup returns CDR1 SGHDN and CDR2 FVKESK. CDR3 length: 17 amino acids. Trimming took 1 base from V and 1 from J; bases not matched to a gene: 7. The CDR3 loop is CASSQVLDRGFNYGYTF. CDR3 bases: TGTGCCAGCAGCCAAGTATTAGACAGGGGGTTTAACTATGGCTACACCTTC.

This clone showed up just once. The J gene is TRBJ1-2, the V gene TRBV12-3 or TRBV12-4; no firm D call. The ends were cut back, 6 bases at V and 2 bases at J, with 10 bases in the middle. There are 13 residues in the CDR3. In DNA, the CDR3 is TGTGCCAGCAGGCGCGGTGGGAACTATGGCTACACCTTC. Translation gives CASRRGGNYGYTF.